This entry features one T cell receptor beta chain sequence. Antigen unknown. These data belong to a study of graft-versus-host responses after intestinal transplantation. Study overall: For two to three years after anti-thymocyte globulin induction, all recipients took tacrolimus and steroids.

Here immunoSEQ multiplex PCR was the method, and the copy in TCRdb shows in-frame clones only, minus some. The sample lists around 100,000 clones, about 88% occurring once. Overall study results and limits: Analysis identified GvH clones in recipient marrow, with some appearing first in ileum or blood. Early HvG declines after transplant were associated with peak circulating GvH clone levels.

This receptor was identified in a human donor who was the organ donor for an intestinal transplant. This specimen consisted of unstimulated CD4+ T cells sorted from spleen or lymph node cells, obtained before transplant.

The CDR3 region has the DNA TGTGCCAGCAGTCTACAGGGGCGGATAATAAGTGGCTACACCTTC. It encodes CASSLQGRIISGYTF. The rearrangement uses TRBV28 and TRBJ1-2, with TRBD1 matching over 7 bases. V was pared by 5 bases and J by 7 bases, with 13 bases of the junction left unmatched. The length of the CDR3 is 15 residues. Per germline, CDR1 MDHEN and CDR2 SYDVKM.